This T cell receptor (beta chain) was identified in a study of cytomegalovirus exposure and HLA in healthy donors. CDR3 length: 11 amino acids. V lost 5 bases to trimming and J lost 7 bases, with 9 bases between them. The germline CDR1 and CDR2 sequences are SGHTA and FQGNSA. Broader study findings: With DRB1 most and HLA-C fewest, TCR association rates differed between HLA loci in a later analysis. With later analysis, a missense DCLRE1C variant became linked to TCR beta V- and J-gene trimming. The majority of CMV-associated TCR beta chains were reported as apparently HLA-restricted in a later analysis.

For this clone: Its antigen is not identified.

The primer mix had 60 Vbeta and 13 Jbeta primers. Method: immunoSEQ multiplex PCR; TCRdb's copy keeps in-frame clones and lacks some. This table holds some 130,000 clones, around four fifths found once. The sample taken for sequencing was PBMCs. The sequence derives from a man aged 25-45 years in good health. The V and J genes are TRBV7-2 and TRBJ2-7; D not resolved. CDR3 coding DNA: TGTGCCAGCAGCCCCCGGTGGGAGCAGTACTTC. This encodes CASSPRWEQYF.